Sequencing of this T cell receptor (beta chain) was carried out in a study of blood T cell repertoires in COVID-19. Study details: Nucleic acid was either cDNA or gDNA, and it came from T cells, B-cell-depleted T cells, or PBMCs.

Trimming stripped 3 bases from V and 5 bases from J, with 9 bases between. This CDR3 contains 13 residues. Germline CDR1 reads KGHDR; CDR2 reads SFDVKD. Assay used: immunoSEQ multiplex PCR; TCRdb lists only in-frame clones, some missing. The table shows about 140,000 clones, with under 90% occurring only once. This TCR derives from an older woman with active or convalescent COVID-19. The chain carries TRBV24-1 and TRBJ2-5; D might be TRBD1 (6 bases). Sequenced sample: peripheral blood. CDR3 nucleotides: TGTGCCACCAGTGATCCCAGGGGCGAGACCCAGTACTTC. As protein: CATSDPRGETQYF.